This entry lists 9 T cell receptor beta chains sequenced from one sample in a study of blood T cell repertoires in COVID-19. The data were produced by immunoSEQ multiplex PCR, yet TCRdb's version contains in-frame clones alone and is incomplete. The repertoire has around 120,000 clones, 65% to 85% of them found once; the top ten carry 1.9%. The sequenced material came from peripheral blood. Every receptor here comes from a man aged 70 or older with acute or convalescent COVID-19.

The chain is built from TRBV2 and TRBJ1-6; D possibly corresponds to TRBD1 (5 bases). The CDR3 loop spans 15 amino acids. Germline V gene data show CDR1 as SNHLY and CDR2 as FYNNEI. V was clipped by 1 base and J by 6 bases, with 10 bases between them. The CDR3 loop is CASSEEAGRNSPLHF. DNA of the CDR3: TGTGCCAGCAGTGAAGAGGCAGGGCGTAATTCACCCCTCCACTTT.

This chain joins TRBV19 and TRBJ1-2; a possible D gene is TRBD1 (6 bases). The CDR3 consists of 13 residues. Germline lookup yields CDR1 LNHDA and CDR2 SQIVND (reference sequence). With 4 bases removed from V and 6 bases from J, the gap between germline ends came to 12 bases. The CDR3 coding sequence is TGTGCCAGTAGTACGTCTCACAGGGATGGCTACACCTTC. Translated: CASSTSHRDGYTF.

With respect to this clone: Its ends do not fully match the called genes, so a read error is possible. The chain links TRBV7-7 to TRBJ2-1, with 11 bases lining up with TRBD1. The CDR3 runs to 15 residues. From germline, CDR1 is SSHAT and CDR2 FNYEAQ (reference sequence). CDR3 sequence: CASSPRGTGGDEQFF. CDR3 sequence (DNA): TGTGCTAGCAGCCCCCGGGGGACAGGGGGGGATGAGCAGTTCTTC.

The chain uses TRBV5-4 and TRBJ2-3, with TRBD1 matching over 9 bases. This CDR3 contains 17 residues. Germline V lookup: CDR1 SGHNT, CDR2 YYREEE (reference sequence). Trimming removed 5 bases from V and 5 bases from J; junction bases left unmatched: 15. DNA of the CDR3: TGTGCCAGCAGGGGTGGTCCCGGGACAGGGAAGGAAGATACGCAGTATTTT. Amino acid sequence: CASRGGPGTGKEDTQYF.

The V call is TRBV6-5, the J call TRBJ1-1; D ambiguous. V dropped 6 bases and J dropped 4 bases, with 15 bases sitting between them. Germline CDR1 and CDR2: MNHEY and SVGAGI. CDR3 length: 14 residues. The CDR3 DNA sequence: TGTGCCAGCAGGAGGGAGGAGGGTGGCACTGAAGCTTTCTTT. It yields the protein CASRREEGGTEAFF.

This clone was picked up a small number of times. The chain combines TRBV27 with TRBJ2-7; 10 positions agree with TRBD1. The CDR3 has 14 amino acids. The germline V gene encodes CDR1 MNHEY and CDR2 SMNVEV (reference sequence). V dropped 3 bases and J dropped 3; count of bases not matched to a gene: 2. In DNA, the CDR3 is TGTGCCAGCAGTTTCCGGGACAGGGGCTACGAGCAGTACTTC. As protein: CASSFRDRGYEQYF.

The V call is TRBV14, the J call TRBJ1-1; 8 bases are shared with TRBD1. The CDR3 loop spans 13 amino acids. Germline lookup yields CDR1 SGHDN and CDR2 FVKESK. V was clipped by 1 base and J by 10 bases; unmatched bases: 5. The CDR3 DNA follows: TGTGCCAGCAGCCAAGGTCAGGGGGCGAGAGCTTTCTTT. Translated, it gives CASSQGQGARAFF.

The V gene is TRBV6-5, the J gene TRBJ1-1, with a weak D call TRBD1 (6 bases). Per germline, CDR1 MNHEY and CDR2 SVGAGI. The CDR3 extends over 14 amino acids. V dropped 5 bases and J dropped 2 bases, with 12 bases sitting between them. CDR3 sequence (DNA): TGTGCCAGCAGTCGAATAGGGGGAAACACTGAAGCTTTCTTT. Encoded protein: CASSRIGGNTEAFF.

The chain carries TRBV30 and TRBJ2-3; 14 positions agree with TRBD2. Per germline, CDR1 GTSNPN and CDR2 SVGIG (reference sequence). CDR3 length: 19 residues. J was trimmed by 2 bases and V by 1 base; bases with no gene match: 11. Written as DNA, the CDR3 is TGTGCCTGGAGTGAGGGACTAGCGGGGGAAGTTCTTCTCACAGATACGCAGTATTTT. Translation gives CAWSEGLAGEVLLTDTQYF.